Listed here is a single TCR beta chain. The antigen is undetermined. This sample was included in a study of follicular helper T cells after annual influenza vaccination. There are 16 residues in the CDR3. Germline values: CDR1 LNHDA, CDR2 SQIVND (reference sequence). Unmatched junction bases numbered 7, after V lost 6 bases and J lost 3 bases. Study observations and caveats: Just about 9-21% of cells analyzed had recovered productive TCRB sequences. Recurrent ICOS+CD38+ cTfh clonotypes included tetramer and AIM influenza-specific ones.

The time point here: 2014-2015 season, pre-vaccination. Adults were given seasonal inactivated influenza vaccine, and blood CD4 subsets were sorted before and after vaccination. Profiled with immunoSEQ multiplex PCR; TCRdb holds only in-frame clones, not every one. The sample has over 25,000 clones; 80% to 90% are singletons. The specimen was CXCR5+ CD38- circulating T follicular helper cells from blood, collected on the day of influenza vaccination. Subset here: circulating Tfh, non-naive CD4+CXCR5+PD-1+ (ICOS+CD38+ or ICOS-CD38-). This clonotype was obtained from an adult who received the influenza vaccine. The rearrangement joins TRBV19 to TRBJ1-5; 11 nucleotides agree with TRBD1. This CDR3 reads CASRRGDRGFNQPQHF. The CDR3, as DNA: TGTGCCAGTAGACGGGGGGACAGGGGGTTCAATCAGCCCCAGCATTTT. The whole variable domain, remainder taken from reference TRBV19 and TRBJ1-5, is DGGITQSPKYLFRKEGQNVTLSCEQNLNHDAMYWYRQDPGQGLRLIYYSQIVNDFQKGDIAEGYSVSREKKESFPLTVTSAQKNPTAFYLCASRRGDRGFNQPQHFGDGTRLSIL.